A single sample gave rise to the 10 T cell receptor beta chains below, sequenced in a study of cytomegalovirus exposure and HLA in healthy donors. Primers: 60 Vbeta forward and 13 Jbeta reverse. The protocol was immunoSEQ multiplex PCR, while the TCRdb copy is restricted to in-frame clones and leaves out a portion. Of some 170,000 clones in the sample, 82% were seen once. Material: PBMCs. The receptors come from a girl aged 5 to 17 in good health and CMV-seropositive.

In this sample, this clone turned up once. The V call is TRBV6-1, the J call TRBJ2-3; 9 bases line up with TRBD2. The trim removed 4 bases at V and 4 bases at J, leaving 6 bases unmatched. This CDR3 comprises 15 residues. Germline CDR1 and CDR2: MNHNS and SASEGT. Written as DNA, the CDR3 is TGTGCCAGCAGTGTGCTACTAGCGGGCGCAGATACGCAGTATTTT. Residues: CASSVLLAGADTQYF.

This chain joins TRBV27 and TRBJ1-4; D uncertain. Per the germline V gene, CDR1 is MNHEY and CDR2 is SMNVEV (reference sequence). V lost 5 bases, J lost 8 bases, and 15 bases lay in between. CDR3 size: 14 residues. The CDR3, as DNA: TGTGCCAGCAGTCCCAAGAGGGTATCAGAAAAACTGTTTTTT. Residues: CASSPKRVSEKLFF.

The chain joins TRBV30 to TRBJ2-1; 8 bases are a match to TRBD2. The germline CDR1 and CDR2 sequences are GTSNPN and SVGIG (reference sequence). CDR3 length equals 15 residues. V lost 4 bases to trimming and J lost 3 bases; unmatched junction nucleotides: 8. The CDR3 sequence is CAWTGLREVYNEQFF. The CDR3, as DNA: TGTGCCTGGACTGGCTTGCGGGAGGTCTACAATGAGCAGTTCTTC. Combining the CDR3 with reference TRBV30 and TRBJ2-1 gives the whole variable domain SQTIHQWPATLVQPVGSPLSLECTVEGTSNPNLYWYRQAAGRGLQLLFYSVGIGQISSEVPQNLSASRPQDRQFILSSKKLLLSDSGFYLCAWTGLREVYNEQFFGPGTRLTVL.

This clone has a handful of counts. V usage is TRBV4-1 and J usage is TRBJ2-1; 8 nucleotides match TRBD1. The CDR3 consists of 14 residues. V trimming: 5 bases; J trimming: 5 bases; junction bases outside the gene matches: 5. The germline CDR1 and CDR2 sequences are MGHRA and YSYEKL. The CDR3 sequence: CASSFGTGNNEQFF. CDR3 nucleotides: TGCGCCAGCAGCTTCGGGACAGGTAACAATGAGCAGTTCTTC.

This clone was observed a single time. The gene calls are TRBV7-9 and TRBJ1-2, with TRBD1 identical over 11 bases. The CDR3 has 16 amino acids. The V gene's germline CDR1 is SEHNR and CDR2 FQNEAQ (reference sequence). The junction had 8 bases not matched to a gene; V was cut back by 5 bases and J by 3 bases. CDR3 sequence (DNA): TGTGCCAGCAGCCGAGCGGGACAGGGGGTTGACTATGGCTACACCTTC. This codes for CASSRAGQGVDYGYTF.

The gene calls are TRBV7-9 and TRBJ1-1; D uncertain. The CDR3 sequence is 11 residues long. CDR1 and CDR2 (germline): SEHNR, FQNEAQ (reference sequence). The V end was cut by 3 bases, the J end by 6 bases, with 5 bases between. The CDR3 DNA is TGTGCCAGCAGCTTCAGGCCTGAAGCTTTCTTT. Its translation is CASSFRPEAFF.

The chain recombines TRBV5-4 with TRBJ1-2; 7 positions agree with TRBD1. V was clipped by 4 bases and J by 6 bases; unmatched bases: 9. CDR1 is SGHNT, CDR2 YYREEE, per germline (reference sequence). The CDR3 loop spans 14 amino acids. The CDR3: CASSPETGFDGYTF. CDR3 DNA sequence: TGTGCCAGCAGCCCCGAGACAGGGTTTGATGGCTACACCTTC.

J is TRBJ1-1 and V is TRBV19, with 8 bases fitting TRBD1. The CDR3 totals 14 residues. The V gene's germline CDR1 is LNHDA and CDR2 SQIVND (reference sequence). Losses at the gene ends were 7 bases for V and 5 bases for J; bases not matched to a gene: 9. This chain's CDR3 is CASTLDRDWTEAFF. In nucleotides, the CDR3 is TGTGCCAGTACCTTGGACAGGGACTGGACTGAAGCTTTCTTT.

V and J are TRBV9 and TRBJ2-7, with 7 bases identical to TRBD2. The CDR3 covers 14 residues. The V segment lost 0 bases and the J segment 9 bases; nucleotides outside the gene matches: 9. Looked up from germline, CDR1 is SGDLS and CDR2 is YYNGEE. The CDR3 region has the DNA TGTGCCAGCAGCGTAGCTTCGGGGGGAGGGGCGCAGTACTTC. Protein: CASSVASGGGAQYF. Looking up the rest from reference TRBV9 and TRBJ2-7 gives the full variable domain: DSGVTQTPKHLITATGQRVTLRCSPRSGDLSVYWYQQSLDQGLQFLIQYYNGEERAKGNILERFSAQQFPDLHSELNLSSLELGDSALYFCASSVASGGGAQYFGPGTRLTVT.

This clone has a handful of counts. The chain joins TRBV4-1 to TRBJ1-2, with D unclear. Trimming took off 5 bases at V and 3 bases at J, with 13 bases between the two ends. CDR1 MGHRA and CDR2 YSYEKL come from the germline V gene. This CDR3 is built from 14 residues. The CDR3: CASSRSLRDYGYTF. The CDR3 DNA is TGCGCCAGCAGCAGATCCCTCCGGGACTATGGCTACACCTTC.